This note documents a single T cell receptor (beta chain) sequence. Its specificity is unknown. This sample includes further DNA sequences coding for the same CDR3. CD45RO-negative CD8 cells positively selected for CCR7 made up the naive population, which excluded terminally differentiated effector memory CD45RA+ cells. Germline V gene sequence: CDR1 SGHRS, CDR2 YFSETQ. The V segment lost 4 bases and the J segment 1 base; nucleotides outside the gene matches: 3. The CDR3 runs 14 residues. The sample comes from a study of shared clonotypes between healthy human individuals. Points from the study as a whole: Only blood was sampled; tissue repertoires likely differ.

An assay was performed, and its level was deep. Generated by immunoSEQ multiplex PCR, the TCRdb table keeps only in-frame clones and is missing some. The top ten hold 1.1% of the sample, which has some 2,000,000 clones, less than 95% seen once. The clonotype was recovered from a man aged 18 to 35 in good health. The rearrangement uses TRBV5-1 and TRBJ1-1, with 8 bases that match TRBD1. The specimen sequenced was naive CD8+ T cells sorted from blood. CDR3 region: CASSIGQGNTEAFF. Written as DNA, the CDR3 is TGCGCCAGCAGCATAGGACAGGGGAACACTGAAGCTTTCTTT.